A single sample gave rise to the 20 T cell receptor beta chains below, sequenced in a study of T-cell memory formation after mild COVID-19. MiXCR, applied by TCRdb to the 5' RACE reads, yields one record per CDR3 protein. The data contain 450,000 to 650,000 distinct CDR3 sequences, about 20% of them singletons. The material sequenced was PBMCs or a T cell subset sorted from them (not recorded which). The receptors were gathered from an adult woman who had mild COVID-19 (a few samples of this study predate the infection). Cell type and time point are not known.

This clonotype was seen a few times. The gene calls are TRBV27 and TRBJ2-1; D may be TRBD1 or TRBD2 (5 bases each). There are 14 residues in the CDR3. V was pared by 5 bases and J by 3 bases, with 11 bases between. Per germline, CDR1 MNHEY and CDR2 SMNVEV (reference sequence). This CDR3 is CASSHGGFYNEQFF. In DNA form, the CDR3 reads TGTGCCAGCAGTCATGGGGGATTCTACAATGAGCAGTTCTTC.

The chain links TRBV6-1 to TRBJ1-4; TRBD1 might be the D (5 bases). The V gene's germline CDR1 is MNHNS and CDR2 SASEGT. The CDR3 length is 14 residues. V was trimmed by 10 bases and J by 4 bases, leaving 16 bases between them. The CDR3 DNA follows: TGTGCCACCCAGAAAGACAGCGGTAATGAAAAACTGTTTTTT. Encoded protein: CATQKDSGNEKLFF.

This clonotype has more than one count but fewer than ten. The rearrangement links TRBV30 to TRBJ2-5, with D perhaps TRBD1 (5 bases). This CDR3 has 15 residues. Germline V gene data show CDR1 as GTSNPN and CDR2 as SVGIG (reference sequence). The V gene lost 2 bases and the J gene lost 1 base, with 14 bases spanning the gap. In nucleotides, the CDR3 is TGTGCCTGGAGTTTGGGTCAGGGCCCCCAAGAGACCCAGTACTTC. Its protein is CAWSLGQGPQETQYF.

The chain couples TRBV5-1 to TRBJ1-1, with D maybe TRBD1 (6 bases). Deletions cut 5 bases from V and 7 bases from J, with 21 bases between. CDR3 length: 15 amino acids. Germline CDR1 is SGHRS and CDR2 is YFSETQ. CDR3 sequence: CASRREGGTEVEAFF. DNA for the CDR3: TGCGCCAGCAGGCGGGAGGGGGGCACCGAAGTTGAAGCTTTCTTT.

In DNA, the CDR3 is TGCGCCAGCAGCCGGGACGGAAGCTCCTACGAGCAGTACTTC. Protein sequence: CASSRDGSSYEQYF. The chain carries TRBV4-1 and TRBJ2-7, with D perhaps matching TRBD1 or TRBD2 (5 bases each). The CDR3 has 14 amino acids. V was shortened by 4 bases and J by 0 bases, with 10 bases between the two germline ends. Germline CDR1 and CDR2: MGHRA and YSYEKL.

The V and J genes are TRBV24-1 and TRBJ2-1, with a weak D call TRBD2 (6 bases). The CDR3 is made up of 16 amino acids. Looked up from germline, CDR1 is KGHDR and CDR2 is SFDVKD. The V end lost 1 base, the J end lost 8 bases, and 17 bases lay between the germline ends. This chain's CDR3 is CATSDLGGIGYDEQFF. As DNA, the CDR3 is TGTGCCACCAGTGATTTAGGAGGGATTGGTTACGATGAGCAGTTCTTC.

The rearrangement links TRBV11-2 to TRBJ2-1; D is uncertain. Germline V gene sequence: CDR1 SGHAT, CDR2 FQNNGV. This CDR3 has 16 residues. V was trimmed by 4 bases and J by 0 bases, leaving 13 bases between them. CDR3 sequence reads: CASSSTTPSSYNEQFF. CDR3 coding DNA: TGTGCCAGCAGCTCCACGACCCCGAGCTCCTACAATGAGCAGTTCTTC.

This clonotype was detected many times. The rearrangement joins TRBV5-1 to TRBJ1-1, with D unclear. CDR1 is SGHRS and CDR2 is YFSETQ in the germline V gene. With 0 bases removed from V and 0 bases from J, the gap between germline ends came to 3 bases. The CDR3 contains 13 residues. CDR3 DNA: TGCGCCAGCAGCTTGGTATTGAACACTGAAGCTTTCTTT. Protein product: CASSLVLNTEAFF.

The chain links TRBV28 to TRBJ2-4; maybe TRBD1 (6 bases). Per germline, CDR1 MDHEN and CDR2 SYDVKM. This CDR3 is built from 15 residues. Here the CDR3 reads CAIGRGHLGENIQYF. CDR3 DNA: TGTGCGATAGGCAGGGGTCATCTTGGGGAAAACATTCAGTACTTC.

The rearrangement uses TRBV7-9 and TRBJ2-7, with D perhaps matching TRBD2 (5 bases). The CDR3 spans 15 residues. The V gene's germline CDR1 is SEHNR and CDR2 FQNEAQ (reference sequence). V lost 3 bases, J lost 3 bases, and 15 bases lay in between. The CDR3 coding sequence is TGTGCCAGCAGCTTCGGAGGCCCCGCTTACTACGAGCAGTACTTC. Amino acids: CASSFGGPAYYEQYF.

V gene TRBV10-3 combines with J gene TRBJ2-5; TRBD2 agrees at 10 bases. V was clipped by 0 bases and J by 1 base; unmatched bases: 5. The CDR3 covers 17 residues. In germline, CDR1 is ENHRY, CDR2 SYGVKD. The chain's CDR3 is CAISESEIAGGQETQYF. In DNA, the CDR3 is TGTGCCATCAGTGAGTCGGAGATAGCGGGAGGCCAAGAGACCCAGTACTTC.

This clonotype was counted a few times. The rearrangement uses TRBV7-3 and TRBJ2-1; tentatively, D is TRBD1 (6 bases). CDR3 length: 14 amino acids. Germline lookup yields CDR1 SGHTA and CDR2 FQGTGA. Trimming shortened V by 4 bases and J by 7 bases, and 14 bases separated the two germline ends. CDR3 in amino acids: CASSSAAGANEQFF. The CDR3 nucleotides are TGTGCCAGCAGCTCAGCGGCAGGGGCAAATGAGCAGTTCTTC.

This clonotype was seen a few times. The CDR3 DNA sequence: TGCGCCAGCAGCTTGGCCGGCCCGACCTACTTC. This codes for CASSLAGPTYF. The rearrangement uses TRBV5-1 and TRBJ2-5; no reliable D call. Trimming shortened V by 0 bases and J by 14 bases, and 11 bases separated the two germline ends. The length of the CDR3 is 11 residues. Per the germline V gene, CDR1 is SGHRS and CDR2 is YFSETQ.

The V call is TRBV20-1, the J call TRBJ2-7, with a tentative D call TRBD2 (6 bases). The CDR3 extends over 14 amino acids. Between the trimmed V and J ends, which lost 6 bases and 7 bases, there was a span of 22 bases. Germline CDR1 DFQATT, CDR2 SNEGSKA (reference sequence). The CDR3 DNA follows: TGCAGTGCCTCCCCCGATAGCGGCCTAGGGGAGCAGTACTTC. Its translation: CSASPDSGLGEQYF.

This clonotype came up many times. The rearrangement joins TRBV7-9 to TRBJ2-7, with D perhaps being TRBD1 or TRBD2 (6 bases each). The germline CDR1 and CDR2 sequences are SEHNR and FQNEAQ (reference sequence). Trimming stripped 3 bases from V and 3 bases from J, with 18 bases between. This CDR3 has 16 amino acids. The CDR3 nucleotides read TGTGCCAGCAGCTTTCGGGGGCAGGGACTTAGCTACGAGCAGTACTTC. It codes for CASSFRGQGLSYEQYF.

V gene TRBV5-5 combines with J gene TRBJ1-4, with 7 nucleotides matching TRBD1. With 4 bases clipped from V and 0 bases from J, the junction kept 9 bases outside the gene matches. CDR3 size: 17 residues. Looked up from germline, CDR1 is SGHKS and CDR2 is YYEKEE (reference sequence). CDR3 sequence reads: CASSHVRQGATNEKLFF. The CDR3 coding sequence is TGTGCCAGCAGCCACGTTAGACAGGGAGCAACTAATGAAAAACTGTTTTTT. Supplemented by reference TRBV5-5 and TRBJ1-4, the full variable domain reads DAGVTQSPTHLIKTRGQQVTLRCSPISGHKSVSWYQQVLGQGPQFIFQYYEKEERGRGNFPDRFSARQFPNYSSELNVNALLLGDSALYLCASSHVRQGATNEKLFFGSGTQLSVL.

This clonotype was seen only a few times. The chain links TRBV28 to TRBJ2-3; TRBD1 agrees at 7 bases. CDR3 length: 14 residues. V trimming: 4 bases; J trimming: 4 bases; junction bases outside the gene matches: 5. Looked up from germline, CDR1 is MDHEN and CDR2 is SYDVKM. The CDR3 DNA reads as TGTGCCAGCAGTTCCGGGACAGCACCAGATACGCAGTATTTT. Encoded protein: CASSSGTAPDTQYF.

This chain uses TRBV7-2 with TRBJ2-1; TRBD1 agrees at 8 bases. V was clipped by 5 bases and J by 10 bases; unmatched bases: 10. The CDR3 spans 14 residues. Germline V lookup: CDR1 SGHTA, CDR2 FQGNSA. The CDR3 loop reads CASSEILGTGEQFF. The CDR3 DNA is TGTGCCAGCAGCGAAATCTTAGGGACAGGCGAGCAGTTCTTC. Variable domain in full (rest from reference TRBV7-2 and TRBJ2-1): GAGVSQSPSNKVTEKGKDVELRCDPISGHTALYWYRQSLGQGLEFLIYFQGNSAPDKSGLPSDRFSAERTGGSVSTLTIQRTQQEDSAVYLCASSEILGTGEQFFGPGTRLTVL.

The chain joins TRBV14 to TRBJ2-1, with D possibly being TRBD2 (5 bases). Germline-derived CDR1 and CDR2 are SGHDN and FVKESK. Trimming removed 1 base at V and 3 bases at J, with 10 bases between. The CDR3 spans 15 residues. The CDR3 DNA is TGTGCCAGCAGCCAAGTAGAACTAGGCTACAATGAGCAGTTCTTC. This gives the protein CASSQVELGYNEQFF.

This rearrangement joins TRBV27 to TRBJ2-7; TRBD2 might be the D (6 bases). The CDR3 is 17 amino acids. V lost 3 bases to trimming and J lost 3 bases, with 21 bases between them. CDR1 and CDR2 (germline): MNHEY, SMNVEV (reference sequence). The CDR3, as DNA: TGTGCCAGCAGTTTTTTAGGAGGGGCGGAGCCTGACTACGAGCAGTACTTC. The encoded protein is CASSFLGGAEPDYEQYF.